This T cell receptor (beta chain) was sequenced during a study of TIL therapy for anti-PD-1-resistant metastatic lung cancer (dated by TCRdb to the early 2020s). Study-wide context: Tumors were harvested prior to any PD-1/PD-L1 blockade, after which nivolumab was administered to patients, and lymphodepletion, expanded TIL infusion and IL-2 were given to patients who progressed. Enrolled patients had a median age of around 58 years (range 38-75) and a median tumor PD-L1 proportion score of less than 7.5%. The cohort was predominantly lung adenocarcinoma, with several EGFR-mutant and two ALK-rearranged tumors, and half of patients were current or former smokers. A median non-synonymous tumor mutation burden of around 1.5 mutations per megabase was determined across the cohort by whole-exome sequencing. Clonotypes were tracked across tumor, expanded TIL product and serial blood samples by T cell receptor beta sequencing of tumor and peripheral blood. Findings and caveats that apply to the study as a whole: The study protocol defined all tumor marker inferences as exploratory. Clonotypes from the infused TIL partially replaced the baseline peripheral repertoire and then declined over months, and persistence showed no apparent association with response. The cohort was highly selected, including more treatment-naive, never-smoker and oncogene-addicted patients than is typical, which limits generalizability.

TCR beta CDR3 regions were amplified from genomic DNA with the immunoSEQ v3 hsTCRB kit using bias-controlled multiplex PCR. TCR libraries were sequenced on an Illumina NextSeq 500 to approximately 2 million read pairs for survey level or about 5-6 million for deep level. In the source study's methods: The immunoSEQ Analyzer software assigned V, D and J genes, filtered out non-productive sequences, and reported clonality. Repertoires were compared using productive Simpson clonality and Morisita overlap index of productive TRB rearrangements between infused TIL and blood. For each clone in blood, the absolute clonotype count was estimated by multiplying the lymphocyte count by the CD3+ fraction and by the clone's productive frequency. In its TCRdb copy, this immuneACCESS table keeps in-frame sequences only and misses some clones. Where compared with another copy, unresolved V genes explain less than half of these, and the others have no known cause. V and J calls and clone size are as listed in that table; D and trimming were resolved from the DNA. This sample has about 21,000 clones in its table, and more than 60% of those were observed once. Together, the top ten hold under 9.5% of the sample.

From the cysteine up to the phenylalanine, the CDR3 has a length of 13 residues. The CDR3 DNA has 39 bases and is translated from base 1. In the germline V gene, CDR1 corresponds to SGDLS and CDR2 to YYNGEE. Trimming removed 4 bases from V and 8 bases from J, leaving 15 bases between the germline ends. The sample's time point label, in plain terms: pre-treatment sample, taken before nivolumab and TIL therapy. Between October 2017 and January 2020, a dual-center phase I trial enrolled adults who had stage 4 NSCLC. The samples were obtained from a phase I trial that was single-arm and open-label and tested tumor-infiltrating lymphocyte therapy combined with nivolumab in advanced non-small cell lung cancer. Blood mononuclear cells from EDTA tubes were separated on a Ficoll gradient and snap-frozen as pellets, and DNA was extracted from the cells using a Qiagen mini-prep kit. This clone came up once. The target of this receptor is not known. There are no base qualities to consult, and no much larger clone falls within one base.

The chain is made from TRBV9 and TRBJ1-2, with no confident D gene call. The sequencing here drew on blood, taken at baseline. The TCR was taken from a person aged 25 to 85 with non-small cell lung cancer. The DNA sequence reads TGTGCCAGCAGCCCCGACTATGTCGGAGGCTACACCTTC. This gives the protein CASSPDYVGGYTF.